This T cell receptor beta chain was sequenced for a study of T cells after yellow fever vaccination. Study observations and caveats: At around 95% for CD4 and approximately 88% for CD8, most primary-vaccination clones showed up again after the booster. Faster peaking, at day 5 versus 15, marked a secondary response that was weaker. Highly abundant clonotypes carried over from the bulk population could end up in FACS-sorted repertoires as contaminants.

This clonotype has more than one count but fewer than ten. The target antigen is unknown. Template-switching 5'RACE yielded the TCR cDNA; a universal primer site and UMIs were added in the process. Using its own MiXCR run on the 5' RACE reads, TCRdb lists one record per CDR3 protein. The sample has about 370,000 distinct CDR3 sequences, under 14% seen once. Per germline, CDR1 DFQATT and CDR2 SNEGSKA (reference sequence). This CDR3 spans 15 amino acids. J was trimmed by 5 bases and V by 5 bases; bases with no gene match: 12. The J gene is TRBJ1-5, the V gene TRBV20-1, with 7 bases lining up with TRBD1. The sequence was collected from a man aged 18 to 30 who received the YFV17D yellow fever vaccine. The source material was PBMCs, sampled on the day of the first yellow fever vaccination. DNA of the CDR3: TGCAGTGCTGGCAGGGACAGTGGCGGTGATCAGCCCCAGCATTTT. Its protein is CSAGRDSGGDQPQHF.